The T cell receptor beta chain under discussion was sequenced for a study of beta chain features in type 1 diabetes. Expressed TCRB transcripts were sequenced after all isolated RNA was converted to cDNA. Each sample of naive, central memory or regulatory T cells had, on average, around 3.3 million reads. Assay used: immunoSEQ multiplex PCR; TCRdb lists only in-frame clones, some missing. The sample includes roughly 150,000 clones, approximately 8.8% seen only once; the top ten take around 0.64%. The study's findings and limits: The study notes PCR might favor shorter templates equally in patients and controls. In all four CD4+ subsets, TCRB CDR3 length was significantly, moderately reduced in type 1 diabetes.

The table lists this clone with a few counts. What it binds is unknown. Germline trimming cut 7 bases from V and 4 bases from J; bases unmatched to any gene: 2. The germline V gene encodes CDR1 SGHDN and CDR2 FVKESK. The CDR3 contains 13 residues. The rearrangement joins TRBV14 to TRBJ2-7, with 12 bases aligning to TRBD2. This TCR was sampled from a woman under 40 with type 1 diabetes. Sequenced: central memory CD4+ T cells from blood. This CDR3 reads CASKTSGRYEQYF. CDR3 in DNA: TGTGCCAGCAAAACTAGCGGGAGGTACGAGCAGTACTTC.